The rows below give T cell receptor beta chains drawn from one sample of a study of CD8 T cells in ankylosing spondylitis. TCRdb processed the 5' RACE reads anew with MiXCR; each CDR3 protein has one entry. The data contain around 890,000 distinct CDR3 sequences, approximately 10% of them singletons. Sequencing was carried out using blood, either unsorted or a sorted T cell fraction (not recorded which). The receptors were sampled from a male donor with ankylosing spondylitis. Each CDR3 is given with its conserved first and last residue. The D gene is left open where the match is weak. Clone size is not always given. Where it is, it says once, few, many or a class for expanded clones.

j_call: TRBJ2-7; v_call: TRBV7-9; d_call: NA; cdr3_length: 14; clone_size: NA; cdr3_aa: CASSSSAVTYEQYF; cdr3_nt: TGTGCCAGCAGCTCTTCGGCGGTGACCTACGAGCAGTACTTC
j_call: TRBJ2-3; v_call: TRBV11-3; d_call: NA; cdr3_length: 16; clone_size: NA; cdr3_aa: CASSLDRGPGTDTQYF; cdr3_nt: TGTGCCAGCAGCTTAGATCGGGGGCCCGGCACAGATACGCAGTATTTT
j_call: TRBJ2-5; v_call: TRBV20-1; d_call: NA; cdr3_length: 14; clone_size: NA; cdr3_aa: CSARDIFGGETQYF; cdr3_nt: TGCAGTGCTAGAGATATCTTCGGTGGGGAGACCCAGTACTTC
j_call: TRBJ2-7; v_call: TRBV6-5; d_call: TRBD1; cdr3_length: 12; clone_size: few; cdr3_aa: CASTQTGVEQYF; cdr3_nt: TGTGCCAGCACCCAAACAGGGGTCGAGCAGTACTTC
j_call: TRBJ1-1; v_call: TRBV9; d_call: NA; cdr3_length: 13; clone_size: NA; cdr3_aa: CASSVEPGTEAFF; cdr3_nt: TGTGCCAGCAGCGTAGAACCGGGGACTGAAGCTTTCTTT
j_call: TRBJ1-1; v_call: TRBV28; d_call: NA; cdr3_length: 13; clone_size: NA; cdr3_aa: CASSSMRQTEAFF; cdr3_nt: TGTGCCAGCAGCTCCATGCGACAAACTGAAGCTTTCTTT
j_call: TRBJ2-7; v_call: TRBV11-2; d_call: TRBD1; cdr3_length: 15; clone_size: few; cdr3_aa: CASSLVHRGTYEQYF; cdr3_nt: TGTGCCAGCAGCTTAGTTCACAGGGGTACCTACGAGCAGTACTTC
j_call: TRBJ2-7; v_call: TRBV4-1; d_call: TRBD2; cdr3_length: 15; clone_size: few; cdr3_aa: CASSQGFSGGDEQYF; cdr3_nt: TGCGCCAGCAGCCAAGGATTTAGCGGGGGGGACGAGCAGTACTTC
j_call: TRBJ2-1; v_call: TRBV20-1; d_call: TRBD2; cdr3_length: 13; clone_size: NA; cdr3_aa: CSARVAGSDEQFF; cdr3_nt: TGCAGTGCTAGGGTAGCGGGGAGTGATGAGCAGTTCTTC
j_call: TRBJ2-7; v_call: TRBV20-1; d_call: NA; cdr3_length: 16; clone_size: NA; cdr3_aa: CSARNLKKGPNTEQYF; cdr3_nt: TGCAGTGCTAGGAATTTAAAGAAGGGGCCAAATACCGAGCAGTACTTC
j_call: TRBJ2-2; v_call: TRBV18; d_call: NA; cdr3_length: 16; clone_size: few; cdr3_aa: CASSPPWGLNTGELFF; cdr3_nt: TGTGCCAGCTCACCACCTTGGGGCCTGAACACCGGGGAGCTGTTTTTT
j_call: TRBJ2-6; v_call: TRBV20-1; d_call: NA; cdr3_length: 14; clone_size: few; cdr3_aa: CSAEDISGANVLTF; cdr3_nt: TGCAGTGCAGAGGACATCTCTGGGGCCAACGTCCTGACTTTC
j_call: TRBJ1-2; v_call: TRBV4-2; d_call: NA; cdr3_length: 14; clone_size: many; cdr3_aa: CASSLGGGSYGYTF; cdr3_nt: TGTGCCAGCAGCCTGGGAGGGGGATCCTATGGCTACACCTTC
j_call: TRBJ2-7; v_call: TRBV20-1; d_call: NA; cdr3_length: 12; clone_size: few; cdr3_aa: CSAEPDGYEQYF; cdr3_nt: TGCAGTGCCGAGCCCGACGGCTACGAGCAGTACTTC
j_call: TRBJ1-5; v_call: TRBV7-2; d_call: NA; cdr3_length: 17; clone_size: NA; cdr3_aa: CASSPRGAGSGNQPQHF; cdr3_nt: TGTGCCAGCAGCCCTAGGGGGGCAGGGTCAGGCAATCAGCCCCAGCATTTT
j_call: TRBJ2-1; v_call: TRBV7-7; d_call: TRBD2; cdr3_length: 14; clone_size: few; cdr3_aa: CASSRSAGVDEQFF; cdr3_nt: TGTGCTAGCAGCCGGTCGGCGGGAGTCGATGAGCAGTTCTTC
j_call: TRBJ1-1; v_call: TRBV5-1; d_call: TRBD1; cdr3_length: 15; clone_size: few; cdr3_aa: CASSRLTGGHPEAFF; cdr3_nt: TGCGCCAGCAGCCGATTAACAGGGGGCCATCCTGAAGCTTTCTTT
j_call: TRBJ1-2; v_call: TRBV6-5; d_call: NA; cdr3_length: 13; clone_size: few; cdr3_aa: CASSLQNNYGYTF; cdr3_nt: TGTGCCAGCAGCTTACAGAATAACTATGGCTACACCTTC
j_call: TRBJ1-4; v_call: TRBV20-1; d_call: TRBD1; cdr3_length: 14; clone_size: many; cdr3_aa: CSARRTGGREKLFF; cdr3_nt: TGCAGTGCCCGCCGGACAGGGGGCCGTGAAAAACTGTTTTTT
j_call: TRBJ2-1; v_call: TRBV7-9; d_call: NA; cdr3_length: 17; clone_size: NA; cdr3_aa: CASSLAVEWAHPHEQFF; cdr3_nt: TGTGCCAGCAGCTTAGCGGTGGAGTGGGCTCACCCCCATGAGCAGTTCTTC
j_call: TRBJ2-1; v_call: TRBV12-3/TRBV12-4; d_call: NA; cdr3_length: 11; clone_size: many; cdr3_aa: CASSLRSLMFF; cdr3_nt: TGTGCCAGCAGTTTGAGGAGTCTTATGTTCTTC
j_call: TRBJ1-5; v_call: TRBV29-1; d_call: NA; cdr3_length: 15; clone_size: many; cdr3_aa: CSVDPRQEYEQPQHF; cdr3_nt: TGCAGCGTTGATCCCCGCCAGGAATATGAACAGCCCCAGCATTTT
j_call: TRBJ2-3; v_call: TRBV5-1; d_call: NA; cdr3_length: 14; clone_size: NA; cdr3_aa: CASDRGSGTDTQYF; cdr3_nt: TGCGCCAGCGACAGAGGGTCGGGCACAGATACGCAGTATTTT
j_call: TRBJ1-5; v_call: TRBV20-1; d_call: NA; cdr3_length: 12; clone_size: few; cdr3_aa: CSAPPQGQPQHF; cdr3_nt: TGCAGTGCTCCTCCGCAGGGACAGCCCCAGCATTTT
j_call: TRBJ2-5; v_call: TRBV29-1; d_call: TRBD2; cdr3_length: 16; clone_size: NA; cdr3_aa: CSAPGIAGLGFETQYF; cdr3_nt: TGCAGCGCCCCTGGGATAGCGGGGTTGGGGTTTGAGACCCAGTACTTC
j_call: TRBJ2-1; v_call: TRBV20-1; d_call: NA; cdr3_length: 13; clone_size: many; cdr3_aa: CSAYRERYNEQFF; cdr3_nt: TGCAGTGCCTACAGGGAAAGGTACAATGAGCAGTTCTTC
j_call: TRBJ2-3; v_call: TRBV20-1; d_call: TRBD1; cdr3_length: 14; clone_size: NA; cdr3_aa: CSAPLRQGIDTQYF; cdr3_nt: TGCAGTGCACCCCTTCGACAGGGAATAGATACGCAGTATTTT
j_call: TRBJ2-1; v_call: TRBV7-9; d_call: NA; cdr3_length: 13; clone_size: NA; cdr3_aa: CASSPSKRAEQFF; cdr3_nt: TGTGCCAGCAGCCCGAGCAAAAGGGCGGAGCAGTTCTTC
j_call: TRBJ1-1; v_call: TRBV7-9; d_call: NA; cdr3_length: 13; clone_size: NA; cdr3_aa: CASSGPGRTEAFF; cdr3_nt: TGTGCCAGCAGCGGGCCCGGGAGGACTGAAGCTTTCTTT
j_call: TRBJ2-7; v_call: TRBV6-5; d_call: NA; cdr3_length: 16; clone_size: many; cdr3_aa: CASSYLLLRDSYEQYF; cdr3_nt: TGTGCCAGCAGTTACCTACTACTAAGGGATTCCTACGAGCAGTACTTC
j_call: TRBJ2-7; v_call: TRBV5-1; d_call: TRBD1; cdr3_length: 14; clone_size: few; cdr3_aa: CASRGTANLYEQYF; cdr3_nt: TGCGCCAGCAGGGGGACAGCGAACCTCTACGAGCAGTACTTC